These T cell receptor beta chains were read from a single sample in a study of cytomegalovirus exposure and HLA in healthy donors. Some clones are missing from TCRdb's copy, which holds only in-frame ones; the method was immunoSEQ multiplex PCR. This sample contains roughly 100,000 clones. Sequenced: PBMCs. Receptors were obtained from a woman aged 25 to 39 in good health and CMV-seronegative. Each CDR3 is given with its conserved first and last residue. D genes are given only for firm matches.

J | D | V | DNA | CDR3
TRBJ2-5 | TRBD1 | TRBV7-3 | TGTGCCAGCAGCCGGACAGGTGACGAGACCCAGTACTTC | CASSRTGDETQYF
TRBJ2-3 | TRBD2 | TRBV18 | TGTGCCAGCTCACCCCTAGCGGGTAGCACAGATACGCAGTATTTT | CASSPLAGSTDTQYF
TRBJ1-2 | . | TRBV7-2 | TGTGCCAGCAATAGGGAGGGTAACTATGGCTACACCTTC | CASNREGNYGYTF
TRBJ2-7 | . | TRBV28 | TGTGCCAGCAGACCCTGGGGCCGCGGGGGCAACTACGAGCAGTACTTC | CASRPWGRGGNYEQYF
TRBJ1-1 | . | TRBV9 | TGTGCCAGCAGCGTAGAAGAGGGTGCCAACACTGAAGCTTTCTTT | CASSVEEGANTEAFF
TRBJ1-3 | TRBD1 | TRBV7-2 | TGTGCCAGCAGCGTCAGGGGGGCGGCTGGAAACACCATATATTTT | CASSVRGAAGNTIYF
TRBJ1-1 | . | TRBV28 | TGTGCCAGCACCTTGAGGGGGTGGACCCACAAGTACACTGAAGCTTTCTTT | CASTLRGWTHKYTEAFF
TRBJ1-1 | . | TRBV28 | TGTGCCAGCACCTGGGGGGAGGGTACTGAAGCTTTCTTT | CASTWGEGTEAFF
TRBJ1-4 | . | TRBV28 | TGTGCCAGCAGTTCACACAGGGACGAAAAACTGTTTTTT | CASSSHRDEKLFF
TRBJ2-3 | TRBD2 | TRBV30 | TGTGCCTGGTCTCGGGGGAGGGGTACGCAGTATTTT | CAWSRGRGTQYF
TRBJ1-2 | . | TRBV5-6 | TGTGCCAGCAGCTCGGGGTCCGGGCCGGACAGCCTCTATGGCTACACCTTC | CASSSGSGPDSLYGYTF
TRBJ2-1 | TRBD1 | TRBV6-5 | TGTGCCAGCAGTTACTCGAGGACAGGGGTCTACAATGAGCAGTTCTTC | CASSYSRTGVYNEQFF
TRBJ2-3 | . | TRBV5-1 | TGCGCCAGCAGCTTGGGGCAGGACACAGATACGCAGTATTTT | CASSLGQDTDTQYF
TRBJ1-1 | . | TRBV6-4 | TGTGCCAGCAGTGAAGGGGAGAACACTGAAGCTTTCTTT | CASSEGENTEAFF
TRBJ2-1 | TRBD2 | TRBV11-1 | TGTGCCAGCAGCTTACTCAACCTAGCGGGGGCTAATGAGCAGTTCTTC | CASSLLNLAGANEQFF
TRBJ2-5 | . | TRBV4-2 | TGTGCCAGCAGCCAAGATGGGGCAGGGTGGGAGACCCAGTACTTC | CASSQDGAGWETQYF
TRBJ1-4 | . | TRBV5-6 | TGTGCCAGCAGTCGTCTCCTGAATGAAAAACTGTTTTTT | CASSRLLNEKLFF
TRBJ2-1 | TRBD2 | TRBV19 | TGTGCCAGTAGTACTCGACTAGCGGGACGGGAGCAGTTCTTC | CASSTRLAGREQFF
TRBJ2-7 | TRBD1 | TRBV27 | TGTGCCAGCAGTTATGGACAGGGGGTCGACGAGCAGTACTTC | CASSYGQGVDEQYF